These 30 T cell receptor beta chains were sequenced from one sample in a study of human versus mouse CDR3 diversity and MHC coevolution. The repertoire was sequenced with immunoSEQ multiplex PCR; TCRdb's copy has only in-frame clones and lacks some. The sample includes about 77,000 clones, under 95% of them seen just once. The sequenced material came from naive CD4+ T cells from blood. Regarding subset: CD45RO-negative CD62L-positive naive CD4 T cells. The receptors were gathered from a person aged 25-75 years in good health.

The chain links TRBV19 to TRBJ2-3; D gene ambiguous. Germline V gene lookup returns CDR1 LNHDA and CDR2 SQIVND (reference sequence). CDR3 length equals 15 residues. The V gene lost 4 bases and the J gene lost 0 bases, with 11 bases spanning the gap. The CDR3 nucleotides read TGTGCCAGTAGTAGGCTTGGCGGTAGCACAGATACGCAGTATTTT. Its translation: CASSRLGGSTDTQYF.

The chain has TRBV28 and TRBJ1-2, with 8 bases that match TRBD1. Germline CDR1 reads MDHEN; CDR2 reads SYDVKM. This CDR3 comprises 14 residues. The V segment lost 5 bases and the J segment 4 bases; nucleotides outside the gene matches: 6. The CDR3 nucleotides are TGTGCCAGCAGTCCCGGACAGGGTCCCTATGGCTACACCTTC. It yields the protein CASSPGQGPYGYTF.

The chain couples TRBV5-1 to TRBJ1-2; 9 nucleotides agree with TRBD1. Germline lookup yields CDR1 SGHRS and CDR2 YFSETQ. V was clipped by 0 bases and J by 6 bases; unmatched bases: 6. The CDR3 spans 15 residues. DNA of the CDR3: TGCGCCAGCAGCTTGGTGGGGACAGGGTTGAATGGCTACACCTTC. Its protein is CASSLVGTGLNGYTF.

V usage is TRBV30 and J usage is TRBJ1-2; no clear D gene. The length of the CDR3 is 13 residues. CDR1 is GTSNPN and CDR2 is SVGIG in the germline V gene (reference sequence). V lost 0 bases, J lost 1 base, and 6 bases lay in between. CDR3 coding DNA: TGTGCCTGGAGTGTAGCCGTTAACTATGGCTACACCTTC. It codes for CAWSVAVNYGYTF.

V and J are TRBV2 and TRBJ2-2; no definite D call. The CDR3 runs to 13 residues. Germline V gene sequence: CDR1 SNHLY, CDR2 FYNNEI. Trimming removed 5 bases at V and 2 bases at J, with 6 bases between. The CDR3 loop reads CASSPGNTGELFF. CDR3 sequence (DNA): TGTGCCAGCAGTCCGGGTAACACCGGGGAGCTGTTTTTT.

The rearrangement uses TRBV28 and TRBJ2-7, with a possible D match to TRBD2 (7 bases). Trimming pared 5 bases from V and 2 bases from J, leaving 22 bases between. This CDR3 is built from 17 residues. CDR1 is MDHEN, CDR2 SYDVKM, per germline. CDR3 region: CASSPTGGRGSAYEQYF. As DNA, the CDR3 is TGTGCCAGCAGTCCGACGGGGGGCAGGGGATCTGCCTACGAGCAGTACTTC.

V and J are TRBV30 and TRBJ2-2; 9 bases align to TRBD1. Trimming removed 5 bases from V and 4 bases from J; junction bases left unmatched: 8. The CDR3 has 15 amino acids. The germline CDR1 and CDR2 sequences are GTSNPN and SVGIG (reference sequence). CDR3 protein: CAWGSGQGTTGELFF. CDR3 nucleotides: TGTGCCTGGGGTTCCGGACAGGGGACCACCGGGGAGCTGTTTTTT.

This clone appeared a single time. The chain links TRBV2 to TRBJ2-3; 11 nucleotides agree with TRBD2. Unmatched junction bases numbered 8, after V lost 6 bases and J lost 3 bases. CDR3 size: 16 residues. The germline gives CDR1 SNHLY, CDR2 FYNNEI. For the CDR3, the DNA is TGTGCCAGCAGATGGGACCCTAGCGGGGGGACAGATACGCAGTATTTT. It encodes CASRWDPSGGTDTQYF.

Here the CDR3 reads CASSWGAGTSGGYNEQFF. Written as DNA, the CDR3 is TGTGCCAGCAGCTGGGGAGCCGGGACTAGCGGGGGTTACAATGAGCAGTTCTTC. This chain joins TRBV11-1 and TRBJ2-1; 14 bases map to TRBD2. The ends lost 4 bases at V and 4 bases at J; junction bases unmatched: 9. The CDR3 has 18 residues. Per the germline V gene, CDR1 is SGHAT and CDR2 is FQDESV (reference sequence).

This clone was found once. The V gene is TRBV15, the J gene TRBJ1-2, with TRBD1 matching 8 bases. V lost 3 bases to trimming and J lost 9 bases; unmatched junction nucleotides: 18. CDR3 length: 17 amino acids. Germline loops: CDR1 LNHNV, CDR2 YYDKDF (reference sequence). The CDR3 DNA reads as TGTGCCACCAGCAGGGGCCCGGGGACAGGCCAATACTCTAGCTACACCTTC. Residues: CATSRGPGTGQYSSYTF.

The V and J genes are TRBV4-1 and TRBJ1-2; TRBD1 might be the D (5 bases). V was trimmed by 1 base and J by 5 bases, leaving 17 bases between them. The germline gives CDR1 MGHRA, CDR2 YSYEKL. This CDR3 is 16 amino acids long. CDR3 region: CASSQATAGPIYGYTF. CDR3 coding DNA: TGCGCCAGCAGCCAAGCGACTGCAGGGCCAATATATGGCTACACCTTC.

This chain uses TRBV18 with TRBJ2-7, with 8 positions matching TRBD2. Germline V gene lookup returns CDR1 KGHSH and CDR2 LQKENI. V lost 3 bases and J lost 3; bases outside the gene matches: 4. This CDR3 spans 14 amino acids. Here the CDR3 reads CASSPTSDVYEQYF. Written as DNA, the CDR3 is TGTGCCAGCTCACCGACTAGCGACGTCTACGAGCAGTACTTC.

CDR3 loop: CASSGLGGGNEQFF. The CDR3 nucleotides are TGTGCCAGCAGTGGGCTGGGTGGCGGCAATGAGCAGTTCTTC. The chain joins TRBV2 to TRBJ2-1; no reliable D call. V was clipped by 4 bases and J by 6 bases, with 13 bases between them. CDR1 and CDR2 from the germline V gene are SNHLY and FYNNEI. The CDR3 consists of 14 residues.

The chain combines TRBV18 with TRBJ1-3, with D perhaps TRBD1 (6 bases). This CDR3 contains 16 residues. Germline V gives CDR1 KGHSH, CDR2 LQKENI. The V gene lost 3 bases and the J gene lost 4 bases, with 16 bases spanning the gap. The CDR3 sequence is CASSPWTEGGGNTIYF. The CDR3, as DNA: TGTGCCAGCTCACCCTGGACAGAGGGTGGAGGAAACACCATATATTTT.

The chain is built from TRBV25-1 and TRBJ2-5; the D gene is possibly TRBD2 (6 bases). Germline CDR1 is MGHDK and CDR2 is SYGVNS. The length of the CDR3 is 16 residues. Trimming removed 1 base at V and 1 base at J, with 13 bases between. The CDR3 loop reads CASSEFVVGGQETQYF. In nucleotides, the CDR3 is TGTGCCAGCAGTGAATTTGTGGTGGGGGGCCAAGAGACCCAGTACTTC.

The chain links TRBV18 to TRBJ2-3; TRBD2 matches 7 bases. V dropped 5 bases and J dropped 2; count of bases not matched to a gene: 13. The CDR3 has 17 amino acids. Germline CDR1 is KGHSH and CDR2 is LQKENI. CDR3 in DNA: TGTGCCAGCTCATCCAAAGAGGCTAGCGGATTCACAGATACGCAGTATTTT. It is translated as CASSSKEASGFTDTQYF.

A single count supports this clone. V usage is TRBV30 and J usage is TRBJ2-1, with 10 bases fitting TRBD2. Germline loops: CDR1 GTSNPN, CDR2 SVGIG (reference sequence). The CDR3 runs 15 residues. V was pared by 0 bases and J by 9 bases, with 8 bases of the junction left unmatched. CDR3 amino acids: CAWSVLSGRGGEQFF. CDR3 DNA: TGTGCCTGGAGTGTACTCAGCGGGAGGGGAGGTGAGCAGTTCTTC.

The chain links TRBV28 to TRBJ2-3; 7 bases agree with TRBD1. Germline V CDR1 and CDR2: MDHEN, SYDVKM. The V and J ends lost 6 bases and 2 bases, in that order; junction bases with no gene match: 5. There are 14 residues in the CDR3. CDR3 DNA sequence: TGTGCCAGCAGGAGACAGGGCCCCACAGATACGCAGTATTTT. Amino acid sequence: CASRRQGPTDTQYF.

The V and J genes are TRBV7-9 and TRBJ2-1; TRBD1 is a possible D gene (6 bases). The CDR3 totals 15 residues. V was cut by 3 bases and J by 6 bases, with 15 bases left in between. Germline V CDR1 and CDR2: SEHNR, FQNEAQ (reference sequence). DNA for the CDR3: TGTGCCAGCAGCTTTACAGGGCTAAGTAGCAATGAGCAGTTCTTC. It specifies CASSFTGLSSNEQFF.

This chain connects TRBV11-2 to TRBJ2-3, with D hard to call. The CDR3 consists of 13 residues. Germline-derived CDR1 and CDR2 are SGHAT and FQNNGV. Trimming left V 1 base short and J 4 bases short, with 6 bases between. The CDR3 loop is CASSLGYPDTQYF. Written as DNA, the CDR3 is TGTGCCAGCAGCTTAGGTTATCCAGATACGCAGTATTTT. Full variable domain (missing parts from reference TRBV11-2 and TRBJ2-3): EAGVAQSPRYKIIEKRQSVAFWCNPISGHATLYWYQQILGQGPKLLIQFQNNGVVDDSQLPKDRFSAERLKGVDSTLKIQPAKLEDSAVYLCASSLGYPDTQYFGPGTRLTVL.

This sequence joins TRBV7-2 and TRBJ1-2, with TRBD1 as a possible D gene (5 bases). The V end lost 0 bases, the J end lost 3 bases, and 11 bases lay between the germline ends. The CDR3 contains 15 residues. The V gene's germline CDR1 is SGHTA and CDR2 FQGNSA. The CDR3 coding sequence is TGTGCCAGCAGCTTAGCAGGCAGGGATTACTATGGCTACACCTTC. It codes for CASSLAGRDYYGYTF.

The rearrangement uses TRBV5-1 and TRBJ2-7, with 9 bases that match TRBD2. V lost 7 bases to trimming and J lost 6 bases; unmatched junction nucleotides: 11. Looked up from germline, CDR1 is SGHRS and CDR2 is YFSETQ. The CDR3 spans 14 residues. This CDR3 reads CASRVAGGPSEQYF. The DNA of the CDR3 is TGCGCCAGCCGGGTCGCGGGGGGGCCTTCCGAGCAGTACTTC.

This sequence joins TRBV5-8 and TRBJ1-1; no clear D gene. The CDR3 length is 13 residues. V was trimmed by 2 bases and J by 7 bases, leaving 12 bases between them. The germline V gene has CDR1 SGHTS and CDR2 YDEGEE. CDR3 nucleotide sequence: TGTGCCAGCAGCTTTTCCACAGCTCGTGAAGCTTTCTTT. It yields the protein CASSFSTAREAFF.

For the CDR3, the DNA is TGCGCCAGCAGCTTGGAAGGACTAGCGGGATCCGGGGAGCTGTTTTTT. Amino acid sequence: CASSLEGLAGSGELFF. The V call is TRBV5-1, the J call TRBJ2-2; 12 nucleotides match TRBD2. The CDR3 length is 16 residues. CDR1 and CDR2 from the germline V gene are SGHRS and YFSETQ. V was clipped by 0 bases and J by 6 bases; unmatched bases: 3.

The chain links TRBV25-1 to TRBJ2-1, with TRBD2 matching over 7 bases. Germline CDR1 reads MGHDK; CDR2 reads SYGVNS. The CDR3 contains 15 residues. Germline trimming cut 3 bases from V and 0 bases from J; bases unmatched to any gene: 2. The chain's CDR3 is CASSESGTSYNEQFF. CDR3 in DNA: TGTGCCAGCAGTGAGAGCGGGACCTCCTACAATGAGCAGTTCTTC.

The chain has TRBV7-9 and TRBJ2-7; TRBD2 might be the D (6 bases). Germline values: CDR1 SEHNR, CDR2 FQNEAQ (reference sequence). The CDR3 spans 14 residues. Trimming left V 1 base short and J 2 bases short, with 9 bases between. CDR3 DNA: TGTGCCAGCAGCTTAGGACCGGGGGCCTACGAGCAGTACTTC. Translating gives CASSLGPGAYEQYF.

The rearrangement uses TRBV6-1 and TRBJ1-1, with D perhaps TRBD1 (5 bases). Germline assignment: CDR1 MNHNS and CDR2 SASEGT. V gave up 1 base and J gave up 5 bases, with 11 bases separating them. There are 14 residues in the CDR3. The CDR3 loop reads CASSEGGGRTEAFF. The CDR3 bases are TGTGCCAGCAGTGAAGGCGGGGGTCGAACTGAAGCTTTCTTT.

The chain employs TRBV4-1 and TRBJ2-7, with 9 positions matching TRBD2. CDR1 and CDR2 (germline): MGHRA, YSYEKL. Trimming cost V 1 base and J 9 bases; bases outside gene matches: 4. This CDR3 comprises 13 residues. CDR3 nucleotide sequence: TGCGCCAGCAGCCAAGCGGCTAGCGGGGTGCAGTACTTC. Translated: CASSQAASGVQYF.

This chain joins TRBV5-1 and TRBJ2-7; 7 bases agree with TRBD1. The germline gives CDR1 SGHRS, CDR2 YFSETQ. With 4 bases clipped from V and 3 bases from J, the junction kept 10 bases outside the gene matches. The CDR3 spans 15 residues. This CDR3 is CASSQAGTAHYEQYF. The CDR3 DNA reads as TGCGCCAGCAGCCAGGCCGGGACAGCCCACTACGAGCAGTACTTC.

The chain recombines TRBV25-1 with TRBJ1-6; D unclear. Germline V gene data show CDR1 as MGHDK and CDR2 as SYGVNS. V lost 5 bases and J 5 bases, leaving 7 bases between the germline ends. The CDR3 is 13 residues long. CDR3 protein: CASSPSDNSPLHF. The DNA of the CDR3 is TGTGCCAGCAGTCCTTCGGATAATTCACCCCTCCACTTT.